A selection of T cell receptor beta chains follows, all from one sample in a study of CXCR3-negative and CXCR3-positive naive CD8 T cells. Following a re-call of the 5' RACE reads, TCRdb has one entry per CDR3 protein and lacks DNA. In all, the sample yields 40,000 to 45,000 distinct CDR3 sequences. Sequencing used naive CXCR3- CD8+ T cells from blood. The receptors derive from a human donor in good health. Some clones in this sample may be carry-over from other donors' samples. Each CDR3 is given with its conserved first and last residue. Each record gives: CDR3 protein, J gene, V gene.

CDR3aa: CASSPGTEQYF
j_gene: TRBJ2-7
v_gene: TRBV7-6

CDR3aa: CASSLAGETYGYTF
j_gene: TRBJ1-2
v_gene: TRBV12-3/TRBV12-4

CDR3aa: CSVVEAYEQYF
j_gene: TRBJ2-7
v_gene: TRBV29-1

CDR3aa: CASSLQEITEAFF
j_gene: TRBJ1-1
v_gene: TRBV12-3/TRBV12-4

CDR3aa: CASSYGGVGYGYTF
j_gene: TRBJ1-2
v_gene: TRBV27

CDR3aa: CASSLAHSGNTIYF
j_gene: TRBJ1-3
v_gene: TRBV7-6

CDR3aa: CASSSLRDMSSYNSPHHF
j_gene: TRBJ1-6
v_gene: TRBV28

CDR3aa: CSARLAGGYTGELFF
j_gene: TRBJ2-2
v_gene: TRBV29-1

CDR3aa: CASSLWGPRGTEAFF
j_gene: TRBJ1-1
v_gene: TRBV7-3

CDR3aa: CASQGSNEIETQYF
j_gene: TRBJ2-5
v_gene: TRBV28

CDR3aa: CASIPLVGANYGYTF
j_gene: TRBJ1-2
v_gene: TRBV4-2

CDR3aa: CAISEGLEIYEQYF
j_gene: TRBJ2-7
v_gene: TRBV10-3

CDR3aa: CASSYRTEGRNEQFF
j_gene: TRBJ2-1
v_gene: TRBV11-2

CDR3aa: CASSQWASYEQYF
j_gene: TRBJ2-7
v_gene: TRBV7-2

CDR3aa: CASTLGGESYEQYF
j_gene: TRBJ2-7
v_gene: TRBV7-6

CDR3aa: CASSQDLGQLDEQYF
j_gene: TRBJ2-7
v_gene: TRBV3-1

CDR3aa: CASSPGLAGTLSDTQYF
j_gene: TRBJ2-3
v_gene: TRBV3-1

CDR3aa: CASSLGLAGEREQYF
j_gene: TRBJ2-7
v_gene: TRBV11-3

CDR3aa: CASSPTWGSNQPQHF
j_gene: TRBJ1-5
v_gene: TRBV4-3

CDR3aa: CASETSGGTDTQYF
j_gene: TRBJ2-3
v_gene: TRBV9

CDR3aa: CSVEDGTSGLNEQFF
j_gene: TRBJ2-1
v_gene: TRBV29-1

CDR3aa: CASSLGGGDTEAFF
j_gene: TRBJ1-1
v_gene: TRBV7-2

CDR3aa: CSARATSGGFTQIQETQYF
j_gene: TRBJ2-5
v_gene: TRBV20-1

CDR3aa: CASSLPQNNEQFF
j_gene: TRBJ2-1
v_gene: TRBV4-2

CDR3aa: CASSFTGGFADTQYF
j_gene: TRBJ2-3
v_gene: TRBV12-3/TRBV12-4

CDR3aa: CASSQEGIPGELFF
j_gene: TRBJ2-2
v_gene: TRBV3-1

CDR3aa: CASSQDGSRGVVTEAFF
j_gene: TRBJ1-1
v_gene: TRBV4-3

CDR3aa: CASSSTGLSYEQYF
j_gene: TRBJ2-7
v_gene: TRBV7-6

CDR3aa: CASSGPNTGELFF
j_gene: TRBJ2-2
v_gene: TRBV10-1

CDR3aa: CASKEPGPYNEQFF
j_gene: TRBJ2-1
v_gene: TRBV6-2/TRBV6-3

CDR3aa: CSAGTSGGTGELFF
j_gene: TRBJ2-2
v_gene: TRBV20-1

CDR3aa: CASSQDPGQGISYNEQFF
j_gene: TRBJ2-1
v_gene: TRBV3-1

CDR3aa: CASNNQPLLPF
j_gene: TRBJ1-3
v_gene: TRBV7-9

CDR3aa: CASSLGHSAKNIQYF
j_gene: TRBJ2-4
v_gene: TRBV9

CDR3aa: CASSSAGETQYF
j_gene: TRBJ2-5
v_gene: TRBV7-9

CDR3aa: CASSQPPGSTGELFF
j_gene: TRBJ2-2
v_gene: TRBV6-6

CDR3aa: CASSGRSSGNTIYF
j_gene: TRBJ1-3
v_gene: TRBV9

CDR3aa: CASSPSGGQPDNEQFF
j_gene: TRBJ2-1
v_gene: TRBV4-3

CDR3aa: CASSQDFAGGLNEQFF
j_gene: TRBJ2-1
v_gene: TRBV4-3

CDR3aa: CATEGGQGNQPQHF
j_gene: TRBJ1-5
v_gene: TRBV19

CDR3aa: CASSLSGGPARDKNIQYF
j_gene: TRBJ2-4
v_gene: TRBV6-2/TRBV6-3

CDR3aa: CASTPRGEGMENEQFF
j_gene: TRBJ2-1
v_gene: TRBV7-9